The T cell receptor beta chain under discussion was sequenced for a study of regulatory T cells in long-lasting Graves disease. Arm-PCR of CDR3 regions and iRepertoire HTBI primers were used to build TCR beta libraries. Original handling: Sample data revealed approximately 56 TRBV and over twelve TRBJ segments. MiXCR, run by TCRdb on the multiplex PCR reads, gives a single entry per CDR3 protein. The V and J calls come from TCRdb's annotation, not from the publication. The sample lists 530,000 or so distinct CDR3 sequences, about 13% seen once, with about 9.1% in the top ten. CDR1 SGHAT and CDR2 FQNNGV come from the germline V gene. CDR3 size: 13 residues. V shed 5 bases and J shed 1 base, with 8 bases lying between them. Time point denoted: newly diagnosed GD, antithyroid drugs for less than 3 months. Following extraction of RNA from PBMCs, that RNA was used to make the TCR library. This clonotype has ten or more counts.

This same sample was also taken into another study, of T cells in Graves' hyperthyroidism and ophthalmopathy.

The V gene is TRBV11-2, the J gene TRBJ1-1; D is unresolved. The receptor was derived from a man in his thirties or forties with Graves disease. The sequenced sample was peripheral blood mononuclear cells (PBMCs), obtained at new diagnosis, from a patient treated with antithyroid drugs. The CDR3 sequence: CASSRRRNTEAFF. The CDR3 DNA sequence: TGTGCCAGCAGCCGCAGAAGGAACACTGAAGCTTTCTTT.